This T cell receptor (beta chain) stems from a study of sequential checkpoint blockade in melanoma. At the level of the study: Randomization was 1:1 between first-line nivolumab→ipilimumab and ipilimumab→nivolumab.

TCRdb's table, derived via immunoSEQ multiplex PCR, lists solely in-frame clones and lacks some. This table holds roughly 20,000 clones, about four fifths found once. CDR3 length: 14 amino acids. The germline V gene encodes CDR1 SGHVS and CDR2 FQNEAQ. V was pared by 1 base and J by 1 base, with 7 bases between. Treatment described: randomized to nivolumab then ipilimumab (arm A) or the reverse (arm B). From thawed PBMCs, live CD3+CD8+ cells negative for CD19 and CD56 were sorted. The sequence was obtained from a human donor with melanoma. The chain uses TRBV7-8 and TRBJ2-5; weak D call: TRBD1 (5 bases). The sequences come from CD8+ T cells sorted from blood (inferred from file names), collected from a patient given nivolumab and ipilimumab in sequence. The CDR3 loop is CASSLVTGQETQYF. The CDR3 DNA reads TGTGCCAGCAGCTTAGTTACAGGCCAAGAGACCCAGTACTTC.